The source of this T cell receptor beta chain is a study of T cells in Graves' hyperthyroidism and ophthalmopathy (dated by TCRdb to the late 2010s). Describing the broader study: Peripheral blood samples were taken at the time of initial diagnosis, prior to any treatment. The paper describes TCR Vbeta CDR3 sequencing of more than 120 peripheral blood samples, made up of some 40 ophthalmopathy patients, more than 70 hyperthyroidism patients and 17 progressor patients. The study also compared thyroid tissue and blood T-cell repertoires from about six Graves' hyperthyroidism patients. To identify TCR V-J signatures that set the groups apart, the researchers used a discovery cohort of 100 patients, made up of around 40 with Graves' ophthalmopathy and around 58 with stable Graves' hyperthyroidism. Following sampling, methimazole starting at 30 mg daily was given to hyperthyroidism patients, and high-dose intravenous methylprednisolone was given to ophthalmopathy patients. Prospective prediction of ophthalmopathy was tested in an independent validation cohort consisting of 18 hyperthyroidism patients and approximately 16 patients who later progressed to ophthalmopathy. The 95 to 100 discovery patients were divided at random into training and test sets in a 7:3 ratio. The full study reports these points: In cross-validation, a model built on a 13 V-J signature told ophthalmopathy apart from stable hyperthyroidism with approximately 90% sensitivity and approximately 81% specificity, and in testing the same model reached 80%/75%. Most expanded thyroid clonotypes (frequency above 0.001) were also found in blood, which suggests that blood repertoires may mirror thyroid immune responses. During validation, the model predicted progression to ophthalmopathy a median of approximately 7 months ahead of onset, with roughly 65% sensitivity and 72.22% specificity. No statistical method was used to set the sample size in advance, and investigators knew the group allocation.

As to this clonotype: The target of this receptor is not known. No qualities accompany the bases; no much larger clone lies one base away.

The TCR beta CDR3 regions were amplified from RNA transcripts. A first-round RT-PCR of the TCR CDR3 used the HTBI primer set with the Qiagen OneStep RT-PCR kit. A second multiplex PCR round built the libraries, followed by size selection and purification. Libraries were sequenced paired-end with 100 bp reads on an Illumina HiSeq2000. The paper's processing steps were these. SOAPnuke was used to process the raw data, removing reads that contained adapters or uncalled bases, had a mean Phred below 15, or lacked an exact match to the constant primer or identifier. High-quality paired reads were merged with COPE v1.2.5, and unique nucleotide sequences were defined as clonotypes. Clonotypes were aligned to IMGT TRBV, TRBD and TRBJ reference segments using MiTCR v1.1. Analysis was restricted to V-J combinations with a frequency above 0.0001, which covered approximately 99% of repertoires. A TCS score was defined as the ratio of F50 (clonal expansion) to E x V (chaos), with BLOSUM62-based TCRdist applied between CDR3 peptides within each V-J. Welch's t-statistics and random forest reduced approximately 520 V-J features to about 13, which were used in a naive Bayes classifier (R e1071). The Morisita-Horn index was used to measure how similar the thyroid and blood repertoires were. The public reads were reprocessed in TCRdb via fastp at Q25 and MiXCR, keeping in-frame beta chains. Rows with one shared CDR3 protein collapse into an entry with the most common genes and DNA. Here the V and J calls rest on TCRdb's processing, not on the authors' analysis. The sample records 750,000 to 950,000 distinct CDR3 sequences, more than 30% of which are singletons. The ten largest clones represent 8.9% of the sample.

According to the germline V gene, CDR1 reads SGHTA and CDR2 reads FQGNSA. CDR3 length: 13 amino acids, cysteine to phenylalanine. The sequence is cut down to CDR3 DNA, 39 bases in frame from base 1. Trimming at the junction amounts to 3 bases on V and 5 bases on J, and the germline ends lie 10 bases apart. Stable Graves' hyperthyroidism was defined as the absence of progression to ophthalmopathy over 18 months of follow-up. Hyperthyroidism patients were newly diagnosed, with disease duration under 2 months, and aged 18 to 65 years. The study excluded patients with uncontrolled infections, other autoimmune diseases, pregnancy or lactation. Diagnoses were established on the basis of clinical symptoms, serum thyroxine and TRAb, thyroid ultrasound, and orbital computed tomography. PBMCs were isolated from more than 9 ml of fresh peripheral blood by Ficoll-Paque density gradient centrifugation. Trizol reagent was used to extract total RNA, and RNA quality was then checked on an Agilent 2100 Bioanalyzer.

The source of this sequence is a man younger than 30 with Graves' hyperthyroidism. The sample consisted of blood. The rearranged segments are TRBV7-2 and TRBJ1-1; the D segment cannot be called with confidence. CDR3 reads: CASSFGVETEAFF. In nucleotides, the sequence is TGTGCCAGCAGCTTCGGGGTGGAAACTGAAGCTTTCTTT.